Following are 8 T cell receptor beta chains from one sample sequenced in a study of PD-1 blockade in mismatch repair-deficient tumors. Measured with immunoSEQ multiplex PCR; TCRdb has only the in-frame clones, and not every one. Of 20,000 to 25,000 clones in the sample, roughly 81% were seen once. The starting material was peripheral blood, obtained 2 weeks after starting pembrolizumab. Receptor source: an adult with mismatch repair-deficient cancer.

V gene TRBV30 combines with J gene TRBJ2-2; 13 bases match TRBD2. Germline lookup yields CDR1 GTSNPN and CDR2 SVGIG (reference sequence). Trimming cost V 2 bases and J 2 bases; bases outside gene matches: 8. The CDR3 is 18 amino acids. CDR3 sequence reads: CAWSSRLAGGINTGELFF. DNA of the CDR3: TGTGCCTGGAGTTCGAGACTAGCGGGAGGAATTAACACCGGGGAGCTGTTTTTT.

The chain employs TRBV6-5 and TRBJ2-7; no definite D call. The germline V gene encodes CDR1 MNHEY and CDR2 SVGAGI. The CDR3 loop spans 13 amino acids. V lost 1 base, J lost 3 bases, and 7 bases lay in between. CDR3 amino acids: CASSYLGGYEQYF. The DNA of the CDR3 is TGTGCCAGCAGTTACTTAGGCGGCTACGAGCAGTACTTC.

This sequence joins TRBV5-1 and TRBJ2-3, with 13 bases aligning to TRBD2. The CDR3 is made up of 18 amino acids. Losses at the gene ends were 4 bases for V and 2 bases for J; bases not matched to a gene: 10. In germline, CDR1 is SGHRS, CDR2 YFSETQ. CDR3 bases: TGCGCCAGCAGCCAAGGACTAGCGGGAGCCCTTATCACAGATACGCAGTATTTT. This gives the protein CASSQGLAGALITDTQYF.

Notes on this clone: Possible read error: a much larger clone is one base away. This chain links TRBV6-5 with TRBJ2-1; D uncertain. The CDR3 is 11 amino acids. CDR1 is MNHEY, CDR2 SVGAGI, per germline. The V end lost 6 bases, the J end lost 4 bases, and 4 bases lay between the germline ends. DNA for the CDR3: TGTGCCAGCAGGCAGTACAATGAGCAGTTCTTC. This translates into CASRQYNEQFF.

The chain uses TRBV28 and TRBJ2-3; a weak D match, TRBD2 (5 bases). The germline V gene encodes CDR1 MDHEN and CDR2 SYDVKM. The CDR3 contains 17 residues. Trimming took 6 bases from V and 0 from J, leaving 19 bases between them. Written as DNA, the CDR3 is TGTGCCAGCAGCGAATTACTAGGACGAGGGAGCACAGATACGCAGTATTTT. This sequence encodes CASSELLGRGSTDTQYF.

The V call is TRBV4-2, the J call TRBJ2-7; 8 nucleotides agree with TRBD2. Germline V gene data show CDR1 as LGHNA and CDR2 as YNFKEQ. Unmatched junction bases numbered 12, after V lost 1 base and J lost 4 bases. This CDR3 has 17 amino acids. The chain's CDR3 is CASSQAPLAAGRYEQYF. The CDR3 DNA reads TGTGCCAGCAGCCAAGCCCCACTAGCGGCGGGAAGGTACGAGCAGTACTTC.

The chain is built from TRBV5-1 and TRBJ1-2; TRBD1 matches 7 bases. The CDR3 sequence is 18 residues long. With V trimmed by 4 bases and J by 0 bases, 15 bases remained unmatched. Germline-derived CDR1 and CDR2 are SGHRS and YFSETQ. The CDR3 coding sequence is TGCGCCAGCAGCAAACAGGGGAGTGCTGGTTTAGCTAACTATGGCTACACCTTC. Its protein product is CASSKQGSAGLANYGYTF.

The chain uses TRBV18 and TRBJ2-5; TRBD1 agrees at 10 bases. The J call is in doubt because the DNA end fits TRBJ2-7 better. The CDR3 runs 14 residues. Germline V gene lookup returns CDR1 KGHSH and CDR2 LQKENI. The CDR3 DNA is TGTGCCAGCTCACCGGGGACAGGGGTTGGCGAGCAGTACTTC. It encodes CASSPGTGVGEQYF.